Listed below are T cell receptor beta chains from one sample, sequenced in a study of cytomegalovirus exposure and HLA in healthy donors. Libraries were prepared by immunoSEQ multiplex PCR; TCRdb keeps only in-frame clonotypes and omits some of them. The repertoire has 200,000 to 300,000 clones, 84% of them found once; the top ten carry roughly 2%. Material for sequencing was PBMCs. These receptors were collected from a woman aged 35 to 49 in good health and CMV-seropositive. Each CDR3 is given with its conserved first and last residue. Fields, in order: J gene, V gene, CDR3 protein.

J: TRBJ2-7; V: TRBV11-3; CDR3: CASSLGGRAYEQYF
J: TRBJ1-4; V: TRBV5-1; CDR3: CASSLLGQGAWDEKLFF
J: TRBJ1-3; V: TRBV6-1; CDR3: CASSEGDRASGNTIYF
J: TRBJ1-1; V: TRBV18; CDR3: CASSPPTGGRMNTEAFF
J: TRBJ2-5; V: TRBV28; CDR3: CASSIRQGQETQYF
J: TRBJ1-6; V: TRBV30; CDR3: CAWRMGSGASSPLHF
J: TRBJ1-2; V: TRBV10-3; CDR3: CAISESGTGMAENGYTF
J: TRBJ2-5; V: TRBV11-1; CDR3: CASSTRDSKGETQYF
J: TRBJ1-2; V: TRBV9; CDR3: CASSVEAATYGYTF
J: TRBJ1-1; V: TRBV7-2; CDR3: CASSLFTGLRNTEAFF
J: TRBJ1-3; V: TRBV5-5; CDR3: CASSDTGYFSGNTIYF
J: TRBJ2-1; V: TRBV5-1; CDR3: CASSPVLAGGTNEQFF
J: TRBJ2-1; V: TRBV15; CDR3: CATSREGDSHNEQFF
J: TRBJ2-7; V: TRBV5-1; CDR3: CASSLGDRVVYEQYF
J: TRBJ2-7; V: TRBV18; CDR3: CASSPTGSPYEQYF
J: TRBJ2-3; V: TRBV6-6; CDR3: CASSLGTSSRTDTQYF
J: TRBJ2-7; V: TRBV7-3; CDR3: CASSLRGGMEYEQYF
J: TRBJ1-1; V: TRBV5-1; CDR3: CASSLESRGMNTEAFF
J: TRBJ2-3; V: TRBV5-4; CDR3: CASSLGGLAGGMGTDTQYF
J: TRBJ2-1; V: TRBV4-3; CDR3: CASSQDLPAGSSYNEQFF
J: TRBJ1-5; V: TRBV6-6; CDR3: CASSYAPGGGNQPQHF
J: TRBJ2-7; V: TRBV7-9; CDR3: CASSVSLAGTYEQYF
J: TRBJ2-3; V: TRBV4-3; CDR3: CASSPGGLALSATQYF
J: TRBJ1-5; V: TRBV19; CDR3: CAIGREVNQPQHF
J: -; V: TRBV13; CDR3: CASSLGRGEGYEQYF
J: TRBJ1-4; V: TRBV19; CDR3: CASSMNWRENEKLFF
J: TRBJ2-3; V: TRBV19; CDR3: CASSTGTRGDTQYF
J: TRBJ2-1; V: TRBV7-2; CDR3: CASSLFPSAGGPGGEQFF
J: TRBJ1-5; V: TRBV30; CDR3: CAWSGGISNQPQHF
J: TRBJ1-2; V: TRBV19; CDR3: CASSIPGAANYGYTF
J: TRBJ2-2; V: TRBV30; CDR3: CACHLVRDMNTGELFF
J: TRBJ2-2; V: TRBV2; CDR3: CASSPTLDRSNTGELFF
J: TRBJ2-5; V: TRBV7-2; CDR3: CASSSGLAGGTQYF
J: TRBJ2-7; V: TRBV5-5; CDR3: CASSFTGDYEQYF
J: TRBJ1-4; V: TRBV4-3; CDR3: CASSPRTGLDEKLFF
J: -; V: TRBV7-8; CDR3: CASSSDRGRFYEQYF
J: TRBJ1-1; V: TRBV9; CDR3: CASSVVSGNTEAFF
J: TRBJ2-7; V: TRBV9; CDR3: CASSALGQGGQQYF
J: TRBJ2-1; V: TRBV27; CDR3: CASSFLLTSGTLNEQFF
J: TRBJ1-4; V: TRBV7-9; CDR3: CASSPQGGVGEKLFF
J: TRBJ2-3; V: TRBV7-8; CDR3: CASTPGPRDRTNTDTQYF
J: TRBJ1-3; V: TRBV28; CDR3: CASSNGGNGNTIYF
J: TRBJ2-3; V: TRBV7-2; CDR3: CASSSRSRADTQYF
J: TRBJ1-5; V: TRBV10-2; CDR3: CASGQERNQPQHF
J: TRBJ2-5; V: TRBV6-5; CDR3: CASSYGGYQETQYF
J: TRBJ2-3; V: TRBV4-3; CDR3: CASSSMAGGSTDTQYF
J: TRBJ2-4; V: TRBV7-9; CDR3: CASSLDRDSAAWYF